Listed below are T cell receptor beta chains from one sample, sequenced in a study of response to subunit inactivated influenza vaccine. TCRdb re-called the RT-PCR reads with MiXCR, one entry per CDR3 protein. Among hundreds of thousands of distinct CDR3 sequences listed, 15% to 18% were seen once. The starting material was PBMCs from blood, obtained 12 days after vaccination. The receptors shown here come from a man aged 50 to 59 who received an inactivated influenza vaccine. CDR3s include the opening cysteine and the closing phenylalanine or tryptophan. The D gene is left open where the match is weak. Not every row has a clone size; where given, it reads once, few, many or a size class.

abundance: few
j_gene: TRBJ2-1
v_gene: TRBV6-2/TRBV6-3
d_gene: TRBD2
len: 17
CDR3nt: TGTGCCAGCAGCCGCTCTAGCGGGACTAAAGCCTACAATGAGCAGTTCTTC
CDR3aa: CASSRSSGTKAYNEQFF

abundance: few
j_gene: TRBJ1-1
v_gene: TRBV11-2
d_gene: -
len: 18
CDR3nt: TGTGCCAGCAGCCCGGGGGGGCAGGGCGGAACTTCGAACACTGAAGCTTTCTTT
CDR3aa: CASSPGGQGGTSNTEAFF

abundance: few
j_gene: TRBJ2-3
v_gene: TRBV7-9
d_gene: -
len: 11
CDR3nt: TGTGCCAGCAGCAGATATGATACGCAGTATTTT
CDR3aa: CASSRYDTQYF

abundance: -
j_gene: TRBJ2-7
v_gene: TRBV7-2
d_gene: -
len: 13
CDR3nt: TGTGCCAGCGGCAGAGGGAGCGGCTACGAGCAGTACTTC
CDR3aa: CASGRGSGYEQYF

abundance: -
j_gene: TRBJ1-2
v_gene: TRBV30
d_gene: -
len: 14
CDR3nt: TGTGCCTGGAATCATATCTCCGGGACGGATGGCTACACCTTC
CDR3aa: CAWNHISGTDGYTF

abundance: -
j_gene: TRBJ2-1
v_gene: TRBV12-3/TRBV12-4
d_gene: -
len: 15
CDR3nt: TGTGCCAGCAGTTTAGTACGTACCGGTCCCAATGAGCAGTTCTTC
CDR3aa: CASSLVRTGPNEQFF

abundance: -
j_gene: TRBJ2-6
v_gene: TRBV6-2/TRBV6-3
d_gene: -
len: 13
CDR3nt: TGTGCCAGCACAGTCTCTGGGGCCAACGTCCTGACTTTC
CDR3aa: CASTVSGANVLTF

abundance: many
j_gene: TRBJ2-3
v_gene: TRBV5-1
d_gene: TRBD2
len: 16
CDR3nt: TGCGCCAGCAGCTTGGAAATAGCGGGATCTACAGATACGCAGTATTTT
CDR3aa: CASSLEIAGSTDTQYF

abundance: -
j_gene: TRBJ2-7
v_gene: TRBV6-1
d_gene: -
len: 15
CDR3nt: TGTGCCAGCGGCTTATCCCGGGACACGTCCTACGAGCAGTACTTC
CDR3aa: CASGLSRDTSYEQYF

abundance: few
j_gene: TRBJ2-2
v_gene: TRBV5-1
d_gene: -
len: 14
CDR3nt: TGCGCCAGCAGACAGGGTGGAAACACCGGGGAGCTGTTTTTT
CDR3aa: CASRQGGNTGELFF

abundance: -
j_gene: TRBJ1-1
v_gene: TRBV10-3
d_gene: -
len: 12
CDR3nt: TGTGCCTCCCGGGAGGAGGACACTGAAGCTTTCTTT
CDR3aa: CASREEDTEAFF

abundance: -
j_gene: TRBJ2-3
v_gene: TRBV10-1
d_gene: -
len: 15
CDR3nt: TGCGCCAGCAGTGAGTTGGGCAGAAGCACAGATACGCAGTATTTT
CDR3aa: CASSELGRSTDTQYF